This T cell receptor (beta chain) was captured in a study of beta chain features in type 1 diabetes (dated by TCRdb to between 2017 and 2018). Regarding the research as a whole: Mean age, gender distribution, total cell number and subset yield were not different between patients and healthy donors. A total of about 100,000,000 sorted cells were examined across all samples, and RNA yield correlated strongly with the number of cells per subset. The study compared the TCRB repertoires of sorted circulating CD4+ T cell subsets in recently diagnosed type 1 diabetes patients with those in matched healthy donors. Whereas all 30 or so donors provided naive and central memory subsets, regulatory and stem cell-like memory subsets were isolated from just 8 patients and about eight healthy donors.

The High Capacity cDNA Reverse Transcription Kit was used to reverse transcribe all of the isolated RNA, meaning that expressed TCRB transcripts were what got sequenced. Deep immunoSEQ sequencing was performed on naive, central memory and regulatory T cell samples, with an average of around 3.4 million total reads per sample. After sorted cells were lysed in RLT buffer, RNA was extracted with DNase-treated RNeasy Micro or Mini kits, with the choice depending on cell number. Each cell subset was processed separately to prevent cross-contamination, with patient and healthy donor samples processed together. The immunoSEQ multiplex PCR was used to amplify TCRB sequences from cDNA, generating 87-bp fragments that spanned the CDR3 region. The amplicons were sequenced using the Illumina HiSeq platform. From the authors' description of their analysis: PCR bias was corrected computationally using synthetic template baselines, and reads within Hamming distance 2 were collapsed, with unmergeable singletons discarded. Reads were aligned to IMGT to assign V, D and J genes, CDR3 length, and insertions or deletions at six rearrangement sites. Within each subset, clonotype counts were normalized to sorted cell number, and only after that were true diversity and Gini coefficients computed with the tcR R package. Repertoire sharing was quantified using the overlap coefficient calculated on TCRB nucleotide sequences. The source is immuneACCESS, and TCRdb retained only in-frame sequences with V and J called. Part of the clones is not carried over; for the studies checked, unresolved V genes explain less than half of this, and the remainder is unexplained. V and J calls plus clone size are reproduced from that table; the DNA served to infer D and trimming. This sample comprises roughly 300,000 clones, 7% to 10% of them detected only once. The ten biggest clones cover 0.9% to 1.1% of the sample.

V sheds 3 bases and J sheds 5 bases, leaving 11 bases between their ends. Per the germline V gene, SGHRS is the CDR1 and YFSETQ is the CDR2. There are 13 amino acids in the CDR3, from cysteine to phenylalanine inclusive. Only CDR3 DNA remains: 39 bases, in frame from the first base. Results the study describes overall, beyond this receptor: Sequencing cDNA rather than genomic DNA could over-represent highly expressing activated cells, although activation and CD3 levels did not differ between groups. At VDJ recombination sites, patients with type 1 diabetes made fewer insertions and deleted more nucleotides, a pattern implying thymic rearrangement abnormalities. PCR may preferentially amplify shorter templates, but because patient and control samples were amplified and corrected together, any resulting skew would affect both groups equally. HLA sub-analyses involved small numbers of individuals, so any influence of HLA type on TCRB rearrangement remained unresolved. Naive, central memory and regulatory TCRB repertoires appeared more similar among patients than among healthy donors. In all four CD4+ subsets, TCRB CDR3 length was moderately but significantly shorter in type 1 diabetes patients.

Details on this clone: The clone's antigen remains unknown. Per-base qualities were not stored, and no clone one base away is much larger.

From each donor, a single peripheral blood sample of roughly 0.11 L on average was drawn into heparinised tubes. Naive, central memory, regulatory and stem cell-like memory CD4+ T cells were sorted on a BD FACSAria II using a panel including CD45RO, CCR7, CD25, CD127, CD95 and CD27. All sorted populations exceeded 95% purity. PBMCs were separated immediately by Lymphoprep density gradient centrifugation and were stained directly, without being cultured. Samples were stained and sorted in pairs, with one healthy donor and one patient per experiment, so that batch effects were minimized. The TCR was taken from a man in his thirties or forties with type 1 diabetes. Sequenced: central memory CD4+ T cells from blood. The sequence links TRBV5-1 to TRBJ1-2; a tentative D match to TRBD1 spans 5 bases. The nucleotides are TGCGCCAGCAGCTGGGGACGGACTTATGGCTACACCTTC. Translated, this gives CASSWGRTYGYTF.